This T cell receptor (beta chain) appears in the sequencing data of a study of T cell clonotyping in hematopoietic cell transplantation. The CDR3 spans 16 residues. Germline V gene sequence: CDR1 SGHRS, CDR2 YFSETQ. V was trimmed by 0 bases and J by 9 bases, leaving 16 bases between them. Data came from immunoSEQ multiplex PCR; TCRdb stores just in-frame clones and leaves some out. The sample carries several thousand clones, 86% recorded once. Sequences were derived from PBMCs, sampled 180 days after allogeneic stem cell transplant. The clonotype comes from a human patient who had an allogeneic stem cell transplant, so the T cells may come from the graft donor. The donor label of this sample is uncertain. Some clones in this sample may be carry-over from other donors' samples. The V call is TRBV5-1, the J call TRBJ1-6; D is unclear. Here the CDR3 reads CASSLAGSLGGSPLHF. DNA for the CDR3: TGCGCCAGCAGCTTGGCCGGTAGTCTGGGAGGTTCACCCCTCCACTTT.